This T cell receptor beta chain was captured in a study of blood T cells in healthy people across ages (dated by TCRdb to 2014 to 2015). At the level of the whole study: In model experiments, template switching captured roughly one uniquely barcoded TCR beta cDNA molecule for every two T cells. To track age-related changes in TCR beta repertoire diversity, the study relied on deep sequencing normalized with unique cDNA molecular identifiers. Donors were grouped into four age groups: young (average roughly 15 years), middle-aged (roughly 38), aged (approximately 67) and long-lived (approximately 82). Using the same blood draw, the study looked at two additional independent replicas of 1 million unique cDNA reads for two donors, one aged 18 to 30 and the other aged 80 or older.

Broad study findings and their caveats: Observed TCR beta diversity per million T cells fell roughly linearly with age, and a significant reduction was already apparent by age about 43. The CMV infection status of donors was not known, potentially confounding age-related changes in expanded clonotypes. Estimates of total diversity from one million sequenced T cells were regarded as lower bounds and underestimates. Compared with the aged group, the long-lived group had more naive CD4+ T cells, fewer expanded clones and increased TCR diversity, suggesting age selection. Bulk unsorted PBMC profiling prevented conclusive comparison of naive and antigen-experienced compartments. The percentage of naive T cells measured by flow cytometry correlated strongly with observed TCR beta diversity.

Systemically healthy Caucasian individuals from Russia, 35 to 40 in total and aged 6 to 90 years, were included as donors. Ten milliliters of peripheral blood were drawn from each donor into EDTA-treated Vacutainer tubes. Ficoll-Paque density-gradient centrifugation was used to isolate PBMCs, with at least 6.5 million obtained per sample. Total RNA, at least 5.5 micrograms per sample, was extracted from PBMCs with Trizol reagent. Naive CD45RAhigh/CD27high T cell percentages were measured by flow cytometry on a PBMC aliquot from every donor. The library was built by means of 5' RACE. The sequencer was an Illumina HiSeq 2500. A second PCR of 7 to 11 cycles was performed with a sample-barcoded 5' primer and a J-beta primer mix. A template-switch 5' adaptor carrying 12 random nucleotides introduced a unique molecular identifier onto each TCR beta cDNA molecule. Each sample yielded at least 2.5 million CDR3-containing paired-end reads. First-strand cDNA synthesis was performed from all RNA using the Mint cDNA synthesis kit, with priming by a TRBC-specific oligonucleotide. All cDNA was treated with uracil-DNA glycosylase and then went through a first 18-cycle PCR with the universal primers M1SS and BC2_uni_R. In the paper's pipeline: For normalization, 1 million high-quality reads were randomly selected from each sample, with every read carrying a distinct molecular identifier. Instead of being binned into consensus sequences, reads that shared molecular identifiers were thrown out. CDR3 identification, clonotype clustering and error correction used MiTCR with a Q25 quality threshold and the strictest error-elimination algorithm. A nonparametric unseen species model with Euler transformation was used to estimate lower-bound total TCR beta diversity. TCRdb applied fastp at Q25 and MiXCR to the public reads, then kept only in-frame beta chains. Every entry covers one CDR3 protein and lists the most common genes and DNA from its rows. The V and J calls and clone size are TCRdb's, not the authors'. The sample includes around 1,000,000 distinct CDR3 sequences, with approximately 25% observed a single time. The ten top clones hold 0.65% to 0.75% of the sample.

The CDR3 runs 14 amino acids, cysteine and phenylalanine included. The entry retains the CDR3 DNA only, 42 bases that are in frame from base 1. The germline V gene provides CDR1 LGHNA and CDR2 YSLEER. V loses 4 bases, J loses 6 bases, and the germline ends lie 16 bases apart. With respect to this clonotype: Which antigen it targets is not known. Within one base of it there is no much larger clone, and no base qualities were kept.

These same data were also listed under a study on T cells of mothers and their children. According to the second study: Nine systemically healthy Caucasian individuals, comprising three mothers and their six children, were included as donors. cDNA synthesis used all of the extracted RNA, with roughly 1.5 ug of RNA in each 15 ul reaction. Sample barcodes and 2-4 random nucleotides were added via the M1S primer in the second PCR. Over 8.5 million TCR beta CDR3 reads came from each mother, compared with approximately 3.1 million reads from each child. In both related and unrelated pairs, thymic selection shapes the output of TCR recombination in a similar way, with inherited differences having only a minor effect. Normalized repertoire overlap was always slightly but never significantly higher in related than unrelated mother-child pairs. No persistent microchimeric T cell clones were detected, at a sensitivity of roughly 93 clones per million clonotypes. In the study, deep NGS was used to compare the TCR beta repertoires of mothers and children, and features distinguishing related mother-child pairs from unrelated individuals were sought. Mothers averaged roughly 36 +/- 4 years of age and children averaged about 10 +/- 4 years. After adapter ligation was performed with NEBNext reagents, the libraries were sequenced on an Illumina HiSeq 2000 with 100+100 nt paired-end reads. To prevent cross-contamination, the mother and child libraries were prepared a month apart and were sequenced in separate runs. Between about 500,000 and 2,300,000 distinct TCR beta clonotypes were identified per donor. Naive TCR beta clonotypes were estimated from low-frequency clonotypes matched to each donor's FACS-determined naive share, without sorting.

The sequenced sample consisted of blood. This chain joins TRBV4-3 to TRBJ2-7; the D gene is perhaps TRBD1, from 6 matching bases. The clonotype comes from a girl aged 2-9 years in good health. The sequence in DNA is TGCGCCAGCAGCCTCATTGACAGGACACCCGAGCAGTACTTC. This is translated as CASSLIDRTPEQYF.